The rows below give T cell receptor beta chains drawn from one sample of a study of preoperative IRX-2 immunotherapy in early breast cancer. TCRdb's table, derived via immunoSEQ multiplex PCR, lists solely in-frame clones and lacks some. The repertoire includes 75,000 to 100,000 clones, more than 80% of them detected once, and around 2% sits in the top ten. Sequenced here: tumor tissue, sampled after IRX-2 immunotherapy. The receptors derive from a human donor with breast cancer. CDR3s include the opening cysteine and the closing phenylalanine or tryptophan. The order of the fields is CDR3 DNA, CDR3 protein, D gene, V gene, clone size, J gene. A D gene is named only where the DNA matches it firmly. Size values are once, few and many counts, or a class for expanded clones, and some rows have none.

TGTGCCAGCAGTTACGTAGGGGGCACCTACGAGCAGTACTTC,CASSYVGGTYEQYF,TRBD1,TRBV6-8,few,TRBJ2-7
TGTGCCAGCAGTTTATGGGCAGGCACCTCCTACGAGCAGTACTTC,CASSLWAGTSYEQYF,-,TRBV28,-,TRBJ2-7
TGTGCCAGCACTGGGACCGGAGCTAACTATGGCTACACCTTC,CASTGTGANYGYTF,-,TRBV6-4,-,TRBJ1-2
TGCGCCAGCAGCAGAACAGCTAATGAAAAACTGTTTTTT,CASSRTANEKLFF,-,TRBV10-1,-,TRBJ1-4
TGTGCCTGGAGTTTCGGACAGGGGAATCAGCCCCAGCATTTT,CAWSFGQGNQPQHF,TRBD1,TRBV30,-,TRBJ1-5
TGTGCCAGCAGCGCCACGACAGGGGCCGGACAGCCCCAGCATTTT,CASSATTGAGQPQHF,TRBD1,TRBV11-3,-,TRBJ1-5
TGTGCCAGCACCCCACAAGCGGGGAGGGAGACCCAGTACTTC,CASTPQAGRETQYF,TRBD2,TRBV12-5,-,TRBJ2-5
TGTGCCAGCAGCCTTCGGGGGGCAAACACTGAAGCTTTCTTT,CASSLRGANTEAFF,-,TRBV11-3,-,TRBJ1-1
TGTGCCAGCAGTTACGGAGCGTCGGGAAACACCATATATTTT,CASSYGASGNTIYF,-,TRBV6-8,-,TRBJ1-3
TGTGCCAGCGCCTCCTTGGGGGGATCGTATGAGCAGTTCTTC,CASASLGGSYEQFF,-,TRBV28,-,TRBJ2-1